In this sample, the clone carrying this T cell receptor beta chain turned up many times. The antigen is undetermined. This sample is part of a study of spatial heterogeneity in lung cancer. Study at large: The study sequenced follow-up PBMC samples when they were available, at a median of roughly 22 months after resection.

The CDR3 is 13 amino acids. The germline V gene encodes CDR1 SQVTM and CDR2 ANQGSEA. Trimming removed 4 bases from V and 3 bases from J, with 7 bases in between. The time point is: blood at routine non-recurrence follow-up after resection. TCRs were sequenced from unsorted whole RNA of tumor, nontumor lung or PBMC. Notes on the study in general: There were more appearances of ubiquitous expanded tumor TCRs in blood at resection than at follow-up.

On each TCR cDNA molecule, a unique molecular identifier was present. TCRdb reanalysed the 5' RACE reads using MiXCR and keeps one entry per CDR3 protein. The data contain 35,000 to 55,000 distinct CDR3 sequences, approximately 24% of them singletons. The input for sequencing was PBMCs, taken at follow-up. The rearrangement links TRBV29-1 to TRBJ2-6, with D unclear. This sequence originates from a female donor with early-stage non-small cell lung cancer. The CDR3 bases are TGCAGCGTTGTGCCACGTGGGGCCAACGTCCTGACTTTC. Its translation: CSVVPRGANVLTF.